The present T cell receptor beta chain was sequenced within a study of shared clonotypes between healthy human individuals. Study-wide findings and caveats: A generally larger estimated richness was seen in naive subsets than in memory subsets. Clonotypes that were shared across a handful of donors made up around 4.6% of naive CD4 clonotypes.

As to this clone: Its target is unknown.

Produced via immunoSEQ multiplex PCR; TCRdb's table is partial and in-frame only. The repertoire includes 2,100,000 or so clones, approximately 94% of them detected once, and approximately 0.13% sits in the top ten. The donor cohort consisted entirely of Caucasian adults residing in Nashville, Tennessee. The study separated CD4+ cells into CD45RA+ naive and CD45RA-negative memory subsets. CDR1 and CDR2 from the germline V gene are SGHRS and YFSETQ. V was pared by 6 bases and J by 0 bases, with 10 bases between. The CDR3 has 14 residues. The TCR sequence derives from a man aged 18 to 35 in good health. The rearrangement joins TRBV5-1 to TRBJ2-1; D is perhaps TRBD1 (8 bases). Sample: naive CD4+ T cells sorted from blood. Subset specified: CD45RA+ positively selected. The CDR3 DNA is TGCGCCAGCAACAGGGGGGGCTCCTACAATGAGCAGTTCTTC. Its protein product is CASNRGGSYNEQFF.